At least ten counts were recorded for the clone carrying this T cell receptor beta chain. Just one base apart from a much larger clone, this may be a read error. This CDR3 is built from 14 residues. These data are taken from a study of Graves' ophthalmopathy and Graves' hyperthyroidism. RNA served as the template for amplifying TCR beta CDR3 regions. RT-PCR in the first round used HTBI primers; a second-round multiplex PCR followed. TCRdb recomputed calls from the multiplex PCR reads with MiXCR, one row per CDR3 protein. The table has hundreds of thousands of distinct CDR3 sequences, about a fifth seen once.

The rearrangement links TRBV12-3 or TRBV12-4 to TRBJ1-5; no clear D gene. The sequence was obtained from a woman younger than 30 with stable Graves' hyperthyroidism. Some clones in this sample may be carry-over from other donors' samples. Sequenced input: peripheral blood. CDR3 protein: CVSRSDVGLGPQHF. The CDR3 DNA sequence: TGTGTCAGCAGATCTGACGTGGGTTTGGGGCCCCAGCATTTT.